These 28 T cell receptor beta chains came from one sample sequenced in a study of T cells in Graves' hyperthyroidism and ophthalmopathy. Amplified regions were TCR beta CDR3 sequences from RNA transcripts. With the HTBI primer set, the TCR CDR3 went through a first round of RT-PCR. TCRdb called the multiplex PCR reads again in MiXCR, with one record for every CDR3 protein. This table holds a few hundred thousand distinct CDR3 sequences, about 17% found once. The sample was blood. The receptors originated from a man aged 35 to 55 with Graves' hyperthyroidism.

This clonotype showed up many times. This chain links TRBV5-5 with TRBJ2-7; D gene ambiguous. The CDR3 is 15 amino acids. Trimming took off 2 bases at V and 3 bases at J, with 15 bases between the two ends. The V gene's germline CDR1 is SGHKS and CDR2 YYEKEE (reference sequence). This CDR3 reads CASSLSLRGSYEQYF. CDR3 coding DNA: TGTGCCAGCAGCTTATCACTGAGAGGTAGCTACGAGCAGTACTTC.

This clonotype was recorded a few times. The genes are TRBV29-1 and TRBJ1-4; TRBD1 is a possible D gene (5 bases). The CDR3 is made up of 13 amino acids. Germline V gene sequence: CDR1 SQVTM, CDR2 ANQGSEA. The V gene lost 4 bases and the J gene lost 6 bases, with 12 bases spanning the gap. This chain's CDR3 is CSVGQGVDEKLFF. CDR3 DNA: TGCAGCGTTGGACAAGGGGTGGATGAAAAACTGTTTTTT.

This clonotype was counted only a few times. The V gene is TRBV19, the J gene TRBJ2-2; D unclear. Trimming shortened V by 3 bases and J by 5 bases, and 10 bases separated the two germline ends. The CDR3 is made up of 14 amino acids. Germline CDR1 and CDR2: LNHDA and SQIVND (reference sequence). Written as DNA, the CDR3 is TGTGCCAGTAGTATTAAAATCGCGACCGGGGAGCTGTTTTTT. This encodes CASSIKIATGELFF. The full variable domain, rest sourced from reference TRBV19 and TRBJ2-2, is DGGITQSPKYLFRKEGQNVTLSCEQNLNHDAMYWYRQDPGQGLRLIYYSQIVNDFQKGDIAEGYSVSREKKESFPLTVTSAQKNPTAFYLCASSIKIATGELFFGEGSRLTVL.

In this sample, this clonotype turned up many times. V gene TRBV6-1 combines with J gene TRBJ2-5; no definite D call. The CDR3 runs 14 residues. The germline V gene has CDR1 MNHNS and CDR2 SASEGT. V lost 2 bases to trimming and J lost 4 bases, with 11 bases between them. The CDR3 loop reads CASSELVVGETQYF. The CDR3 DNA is TGTGCCAGCAGTGAATTGGTGGTGGGAGAGACCCAGTACTTC.

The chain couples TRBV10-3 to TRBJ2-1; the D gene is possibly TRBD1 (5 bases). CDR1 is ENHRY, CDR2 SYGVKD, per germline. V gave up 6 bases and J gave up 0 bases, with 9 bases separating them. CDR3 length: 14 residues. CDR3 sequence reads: CAIRDRSSYNEQFF. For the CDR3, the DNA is TGTGCCATCAGAGACAGAAGCTCCTACAATGAGCAGTTCTTC.

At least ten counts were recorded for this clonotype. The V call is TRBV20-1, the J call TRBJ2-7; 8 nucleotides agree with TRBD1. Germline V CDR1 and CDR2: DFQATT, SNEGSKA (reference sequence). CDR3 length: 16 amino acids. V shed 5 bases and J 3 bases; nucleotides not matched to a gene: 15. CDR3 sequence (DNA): TGCAGTGCTTCACGGACAGGGTGGAAGGTAATCTACGAGCAGTACTTC. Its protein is CSASRTGWKVIYEQYF.

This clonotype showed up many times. CDR3 loop: CASTPPGTTDTQYF. The CDR3 nucleotides are TGTGCCAGCACCCCACCGGGGACCACAGATACGCAGTATTTT. This chain links TRBV5-8 with TRBJ2-3; tentatively, D is TRBD1 or TRBD2 (5 bases each). The germline gives CDR1 SGHTS, CDR2 YDEGEE. The CDR3 extends over 14 amino acids. Trimming removed 6 bases at V and 2 bases at J, with 13 bases between. The full variable domain, rest sourced from reference TRBV5-8 and TRBJ2-3, is EAGVTQSPTHLIKTRGQQATLRCSPISGHTSVYWYQQALGLGLQFLLWYDEGEERNRGNFPPRFSGRQFPNYSSELNVNALELEDSALYLCASTPPGTTDTQYFGPGTRLTVL.

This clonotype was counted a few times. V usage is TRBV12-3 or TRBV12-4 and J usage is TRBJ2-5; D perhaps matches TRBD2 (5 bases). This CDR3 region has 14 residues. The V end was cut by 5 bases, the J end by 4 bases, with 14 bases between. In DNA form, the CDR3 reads TGTGCCAGCAGTCCCCCTCTGGCGGGAGAGACCCAGTACTTC. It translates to CASSPPLAGETQYF.

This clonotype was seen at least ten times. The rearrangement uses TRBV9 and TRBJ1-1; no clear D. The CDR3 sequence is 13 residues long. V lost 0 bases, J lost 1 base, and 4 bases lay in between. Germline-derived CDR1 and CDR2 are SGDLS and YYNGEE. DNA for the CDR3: TGTGCCAGCAGCGTAGGGTGGAACACTGAAGCTTTCTTT. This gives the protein CASSVGWNTEAFF.

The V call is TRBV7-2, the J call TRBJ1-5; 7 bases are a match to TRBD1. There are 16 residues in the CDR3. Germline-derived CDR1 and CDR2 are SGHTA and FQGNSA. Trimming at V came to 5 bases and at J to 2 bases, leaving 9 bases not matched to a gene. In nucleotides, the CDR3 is TGTGCCAGCAGCCCCCTGGTCACAGGGGGCAATCAGCCCCAGCATTTT. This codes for CASSPLVTGGNQPQHF.

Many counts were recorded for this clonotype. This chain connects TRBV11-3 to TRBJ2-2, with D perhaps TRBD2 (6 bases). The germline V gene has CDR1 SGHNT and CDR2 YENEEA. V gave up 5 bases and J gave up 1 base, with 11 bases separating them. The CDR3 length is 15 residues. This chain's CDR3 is CASSPSSGNTGELFF. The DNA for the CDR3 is TGTGCCAGCAGCCCTAGTAGCGGGAACACCGGGGAGCTGTTTTTT.

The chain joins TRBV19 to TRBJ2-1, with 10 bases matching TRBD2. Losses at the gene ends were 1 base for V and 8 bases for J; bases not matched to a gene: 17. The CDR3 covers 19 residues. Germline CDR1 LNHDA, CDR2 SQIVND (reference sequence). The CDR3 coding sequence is TGTGCCAGTAGTATAGGGGACCCTGGGGGTAGCGGGGGGCCCGATGAGCAGTTCTTC. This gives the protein CASSIGDPGGSGGPDEQFF.

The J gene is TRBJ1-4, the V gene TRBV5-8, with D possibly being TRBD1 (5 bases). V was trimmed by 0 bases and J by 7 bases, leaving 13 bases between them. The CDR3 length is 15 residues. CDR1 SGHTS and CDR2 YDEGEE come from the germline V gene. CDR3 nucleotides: TGTGCCAGCAGCTTGGGGGGGACGAGTCCTGAAAAACTGTTTTTT. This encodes CASSLGGTSPEKLFF. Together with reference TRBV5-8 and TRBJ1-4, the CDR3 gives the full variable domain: EAGVTQSPTHLIKTRGQQATLRCSPISGHTSVYWYQQALGLGLQFLLWYDEGEERNRGNFPPRFSGRQFPNYSSELNVNALELEDSALYLCASSLGGTSPEKLFFGSGTQLSVL.

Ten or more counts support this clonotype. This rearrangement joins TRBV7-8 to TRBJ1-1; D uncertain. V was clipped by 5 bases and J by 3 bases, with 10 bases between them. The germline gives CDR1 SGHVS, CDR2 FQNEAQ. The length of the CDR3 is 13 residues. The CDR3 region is CASSRRWDTEAFF. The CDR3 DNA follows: TGTGCCAGCAGCCGACGGTGGGACACTGAAGCTTTCTTT.

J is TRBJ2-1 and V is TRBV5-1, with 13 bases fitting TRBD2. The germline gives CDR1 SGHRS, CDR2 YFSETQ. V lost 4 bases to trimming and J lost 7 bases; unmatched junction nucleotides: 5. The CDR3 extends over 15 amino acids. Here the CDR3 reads CASSQTSGGSNEQFF. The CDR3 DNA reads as TGCGCCAGCAGCCAGACTAGCGGGGGGTCTAATGAGCAGTTCTTC.

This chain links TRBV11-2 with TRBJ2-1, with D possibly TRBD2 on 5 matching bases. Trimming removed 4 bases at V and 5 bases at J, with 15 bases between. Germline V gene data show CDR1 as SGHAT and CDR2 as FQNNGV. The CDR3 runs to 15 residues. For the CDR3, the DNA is TGTGCCAGCAGCTACATCTCAAGGAGGAACAATGAGCAGTTCTTC. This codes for CASSYISRRNNEQFF.

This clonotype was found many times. This CDR3 is CASSLPGYGYTF. CDR3 DNA: TGTGCCAGCAGCCTCCCGGGGTATGGCTACACCTTC. V gene TRBV6-1 combines with J gene TRBJ1-2; D is unresolved. Trimming left V 6 bases short and J 5 bases short, with 10 bases between. CDR3 size: 12 residues. Germline CDR1 is MNHNS and CDR2 is SASEGT.

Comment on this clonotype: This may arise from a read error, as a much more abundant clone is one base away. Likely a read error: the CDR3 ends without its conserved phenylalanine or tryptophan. CDR3 DNA sequence: TGTGCCAGCAGTCCCCAGGGGGCTGGGGGCTACACCCTC. The encoded protein is CASSPQGAGGYTL. The J gene is TRBJ1-2, the V gene TRBV25-1, with TRBD1 matching over 8 bases. V shed 5 bases and J 8 bases; nucleotides not matched to a gene: 7. This CDR3 contains 13 residues. The germline V gene encodes CDR1 MGHDK and CDR2 SYGVNS.

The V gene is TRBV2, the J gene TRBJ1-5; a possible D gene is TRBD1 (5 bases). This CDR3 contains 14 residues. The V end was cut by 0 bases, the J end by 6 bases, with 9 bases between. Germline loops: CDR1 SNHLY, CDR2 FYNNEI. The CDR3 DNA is TGTGCCAGCAGTGAAGCGGGGGGAAGTCAGCCCCAGCATTTT. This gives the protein CASSEAGGSQPQHF.

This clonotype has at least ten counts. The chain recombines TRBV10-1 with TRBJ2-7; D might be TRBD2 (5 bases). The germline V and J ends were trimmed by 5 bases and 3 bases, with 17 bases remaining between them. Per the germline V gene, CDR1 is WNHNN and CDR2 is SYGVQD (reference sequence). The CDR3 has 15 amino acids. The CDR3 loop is CASSLTALGGYEQYF. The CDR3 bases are TGCGCCAGCAGTCTCACAGCGCTAGGAGGCTACGAGCAGTACTTC.

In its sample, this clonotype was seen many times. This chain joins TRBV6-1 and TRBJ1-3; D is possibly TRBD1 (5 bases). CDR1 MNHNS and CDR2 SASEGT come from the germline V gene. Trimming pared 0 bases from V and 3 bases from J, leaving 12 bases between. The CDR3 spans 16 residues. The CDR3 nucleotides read TGTGCCAGCAGTGAAGCGAGGGGAGGCTTTGGAAACACCATATATTTT. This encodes CASSEARGGFGNTIYF.

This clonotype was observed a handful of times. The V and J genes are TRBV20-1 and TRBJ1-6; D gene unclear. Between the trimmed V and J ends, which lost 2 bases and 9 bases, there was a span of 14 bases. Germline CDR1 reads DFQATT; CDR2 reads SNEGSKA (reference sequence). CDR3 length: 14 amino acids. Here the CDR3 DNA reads TGCAGTGCTAGACGGATCCTCGAGGGTTCACCCCTCCACTTT. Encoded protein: CSARRILEGSPLHF.

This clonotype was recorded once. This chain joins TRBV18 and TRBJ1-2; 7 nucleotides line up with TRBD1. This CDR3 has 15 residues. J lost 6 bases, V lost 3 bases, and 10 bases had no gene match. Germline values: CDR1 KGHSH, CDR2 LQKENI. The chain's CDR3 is CASSPGDRAQDGYTF. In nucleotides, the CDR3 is TGTGCCAGCTCACCCGGGGACAGAGCTCAGGATGGCTACACCTTC.

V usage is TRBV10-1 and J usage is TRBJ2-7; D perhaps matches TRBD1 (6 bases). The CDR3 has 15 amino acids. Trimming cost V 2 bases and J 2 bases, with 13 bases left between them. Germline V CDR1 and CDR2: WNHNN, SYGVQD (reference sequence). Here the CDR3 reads CASSERQVGAYEQYF. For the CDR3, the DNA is TGCGCCAGCAGTGAGCGACAGGTAGGAGCCTACGAGCAGTACTTC.

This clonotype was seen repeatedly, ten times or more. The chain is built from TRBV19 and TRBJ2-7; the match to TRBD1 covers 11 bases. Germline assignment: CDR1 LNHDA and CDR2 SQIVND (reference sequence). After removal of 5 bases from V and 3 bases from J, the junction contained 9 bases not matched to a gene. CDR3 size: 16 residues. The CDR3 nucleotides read TGTGCCAGTAGTGCTCACCACGGGACAGGGGGCTACGAGCAGTACTTC. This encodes CASSAHHGTGGYEQYF.

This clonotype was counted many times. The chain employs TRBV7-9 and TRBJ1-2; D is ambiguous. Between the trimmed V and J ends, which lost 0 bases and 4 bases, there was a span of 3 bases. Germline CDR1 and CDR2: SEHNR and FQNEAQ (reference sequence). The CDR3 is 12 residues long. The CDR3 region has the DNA TGTGCCAGCAGCTTAGCTGCCTATGGCTACACCTTC. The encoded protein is CASSLAAYGYTF. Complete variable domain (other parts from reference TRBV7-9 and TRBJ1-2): DTGVSQNPRHKITKRGQNVTFRCDPISEHNRLYWYRQTLGQGPEFLTYFQNEAQLEKSRLLSDRFSAERPKGSFSTLEIQRTEQGDSAMYLCASSLAAYGYTFGSGTRLTVV.

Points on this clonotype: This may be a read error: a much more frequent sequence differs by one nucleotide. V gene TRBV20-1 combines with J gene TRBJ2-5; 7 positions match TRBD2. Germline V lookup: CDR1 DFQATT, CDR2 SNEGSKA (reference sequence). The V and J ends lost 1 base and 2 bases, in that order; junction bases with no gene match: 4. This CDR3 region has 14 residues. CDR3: CSARGGGDQETQYF. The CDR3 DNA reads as TGCAGTGCTAGAGGGGGGGGGGATCAAGAGACCCAGTACTTC.

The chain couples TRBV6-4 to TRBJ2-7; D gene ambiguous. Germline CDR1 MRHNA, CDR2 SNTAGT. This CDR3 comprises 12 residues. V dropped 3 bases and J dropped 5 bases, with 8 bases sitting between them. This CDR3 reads CASSEVRDEQYF. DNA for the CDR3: TGTGCCAGCAGTGAAGTAAGAGACGAGCAGTACTTC.